This T cell receptor beta chain stems from a study of blood T cell repertoires in COVID-19. Study-level information: The United States, Italy and Spain were the sources of the acute and convalescent COVID-19 samples.

This clone appeared a single time. As originally analysed: From reference gene primer amplification, estimates of nucleated cell counts were derived. The data were produced by immunoSEQ multiplex PCR, yet TCRdb's version contains in-frame clones alone and is incomplete. V, J and clone size are taken as reported in that table, and D and trimming were inferred from the DNA itself. The repertoire holds about 520,000 clones, roughly 88% seen once, with roughly 3.2% in the top ten. The receptor comes from a human donor in a cohort sampled during active COVID-19. The sequenced sample consisted of peripheral blood.

The CDR3 loop reads CASSKREMGLETQYF. The DNA of the CDR3 is TGTGCCAGCAGTAAGCGGGAGATGGGCCTGGAGACCCAGTACTTC. J is TRBJ2-5 and V is TRBV2; 8 bases are a match to TRBD2. Trimming cost V 5 bases and J 5 bases; bases outside gene matches: 10. Germline CDR1 SNHLY, CDR2 FYNNEI. The length of the CDR3 is 15 residues.